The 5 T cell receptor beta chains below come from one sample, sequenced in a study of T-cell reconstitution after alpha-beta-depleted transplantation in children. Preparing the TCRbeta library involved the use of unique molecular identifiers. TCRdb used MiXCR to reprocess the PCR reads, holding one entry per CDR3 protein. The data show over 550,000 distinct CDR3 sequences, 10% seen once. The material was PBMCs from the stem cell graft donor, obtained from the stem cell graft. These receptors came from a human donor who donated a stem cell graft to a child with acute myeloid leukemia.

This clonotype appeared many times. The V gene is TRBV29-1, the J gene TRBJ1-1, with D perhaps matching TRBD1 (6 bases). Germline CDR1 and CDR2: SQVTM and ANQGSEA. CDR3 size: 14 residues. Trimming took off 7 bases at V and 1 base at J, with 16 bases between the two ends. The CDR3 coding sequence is TGCAGCGCATTAGGGGGAGGGCCGAACACTGAAGCTTTCTTT. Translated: CSALGGGPNTEAFF.

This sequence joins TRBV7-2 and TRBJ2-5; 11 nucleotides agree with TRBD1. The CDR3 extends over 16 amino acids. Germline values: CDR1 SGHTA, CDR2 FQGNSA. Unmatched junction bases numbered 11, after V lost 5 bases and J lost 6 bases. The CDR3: CASSQGGTGGLQTQYF. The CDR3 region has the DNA TGTGCCAGCAGCCAGGGAGGGACAGGGGGACTCCAGACCCAGTACTTC. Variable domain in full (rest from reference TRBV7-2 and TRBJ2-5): GAGVSQSPSNKVTEKGKDVELRCDPISGHTALYWYRQSLGQGLEFLIYFQGNSAPDKSGLPSDRFSAERTGGSVSTLTIQRTQQEDSAVYLCASSQGGTGGLQTQYFGPGTRLLVL.

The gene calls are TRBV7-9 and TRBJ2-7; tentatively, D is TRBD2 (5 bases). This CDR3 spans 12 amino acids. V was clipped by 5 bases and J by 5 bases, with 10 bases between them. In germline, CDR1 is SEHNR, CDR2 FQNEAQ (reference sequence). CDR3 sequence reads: CASSHGLHEQYF. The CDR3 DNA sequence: TGTGCCAGCAGCCACGGACTTCACGAGCAGTACTTC. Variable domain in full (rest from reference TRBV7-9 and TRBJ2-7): DTGVSQNPRHKITKRGQNVTFRCDPISEHNRLYWYRQTLGQGPEFLTYFQNEAQLEKSRLLSDRFSAERPKGSFSTLEIQRTEQGDSAMYLCASSHGLHEQYFGPGTRLTVT.

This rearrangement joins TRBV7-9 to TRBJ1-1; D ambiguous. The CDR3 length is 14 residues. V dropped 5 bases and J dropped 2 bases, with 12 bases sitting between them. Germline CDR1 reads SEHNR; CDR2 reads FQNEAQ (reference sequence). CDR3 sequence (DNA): TGTGCCAGCAGCGGGAACACAGTTAACACTGAAGCTTTCTTT. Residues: CASSGNTVNTEAFF.

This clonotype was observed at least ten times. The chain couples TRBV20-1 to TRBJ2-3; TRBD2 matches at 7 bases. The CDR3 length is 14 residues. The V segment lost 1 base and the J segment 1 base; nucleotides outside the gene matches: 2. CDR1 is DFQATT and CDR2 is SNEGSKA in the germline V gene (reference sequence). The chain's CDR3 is CSARAGGRTDTQYF. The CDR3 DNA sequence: TGCAGTGCTAGAGCGGGAGGTCGCACAGATACGCAGTATTTT.